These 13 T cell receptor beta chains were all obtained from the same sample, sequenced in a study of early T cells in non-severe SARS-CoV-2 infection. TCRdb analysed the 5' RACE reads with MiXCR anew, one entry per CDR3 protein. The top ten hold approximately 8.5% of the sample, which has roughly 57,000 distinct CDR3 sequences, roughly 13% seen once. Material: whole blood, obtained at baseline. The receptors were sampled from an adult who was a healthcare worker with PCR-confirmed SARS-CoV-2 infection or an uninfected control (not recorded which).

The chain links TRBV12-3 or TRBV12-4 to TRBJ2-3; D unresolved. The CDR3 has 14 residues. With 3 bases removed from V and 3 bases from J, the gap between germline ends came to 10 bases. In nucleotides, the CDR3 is TGTGCCAGCAGTTTTAAGCAAAGGACAGATACGCAGTATTTT. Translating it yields CASSFKQRTDTQYF.

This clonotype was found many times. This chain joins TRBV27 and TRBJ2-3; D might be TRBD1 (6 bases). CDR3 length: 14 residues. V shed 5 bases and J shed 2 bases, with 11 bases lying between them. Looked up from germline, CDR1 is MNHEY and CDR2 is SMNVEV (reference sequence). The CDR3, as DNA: TGTGCCAGCAGTAGGACAGCCCTCACAGATACGCAGTATTTT. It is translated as CASSRTALTDTQYF.

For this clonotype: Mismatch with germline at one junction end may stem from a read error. The DNA of the CDR3 is TGTGCTAGCAGCCTCACTAGCGGGAGAATAGGCACCGGGGAGCTGTTTTTT. Amino acid sequence: CASSLTSGRIGTGELFF. The V and J genes are TRBV7-7 and TRBJ2-2, with 11 bases matching TRBD2. CDR1 is SSHAT, CDR2 FNYEAQ, per germline (reference sequence). There are 17 residues in the CDR3.

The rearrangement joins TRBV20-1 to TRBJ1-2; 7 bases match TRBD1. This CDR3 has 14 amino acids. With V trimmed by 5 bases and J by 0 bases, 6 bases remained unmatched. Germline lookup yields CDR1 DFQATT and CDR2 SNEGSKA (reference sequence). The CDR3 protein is CSAHRDSSNYGYTF. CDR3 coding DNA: TGCAGTGCTCACCGGGACAGCTCTAACTATGGCTACACCTTC.

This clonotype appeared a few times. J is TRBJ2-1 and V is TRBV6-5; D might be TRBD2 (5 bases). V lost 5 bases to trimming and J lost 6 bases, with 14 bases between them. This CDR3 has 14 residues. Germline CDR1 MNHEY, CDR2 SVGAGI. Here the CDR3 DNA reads TGTGCCAGCAGTCTACGGACTCAACGCAATGAGCAGTTCTTC. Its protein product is CASSLRTQRNEQFF.

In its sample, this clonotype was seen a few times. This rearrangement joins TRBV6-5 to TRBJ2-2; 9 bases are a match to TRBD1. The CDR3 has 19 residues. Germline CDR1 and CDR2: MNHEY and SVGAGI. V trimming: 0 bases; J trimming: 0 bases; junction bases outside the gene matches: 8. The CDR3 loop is CASSYSRDRAPPNTGELFF. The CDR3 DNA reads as TGTGCCAGCAGTTACTCACGGGACAGGGCCCCTCCGAACACCGGGGAGCTGTTTTTT.

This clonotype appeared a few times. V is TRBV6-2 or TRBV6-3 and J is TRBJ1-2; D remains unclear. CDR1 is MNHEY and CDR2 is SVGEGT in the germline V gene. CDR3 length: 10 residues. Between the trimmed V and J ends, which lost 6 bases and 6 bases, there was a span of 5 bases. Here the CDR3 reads CASSENGYTF. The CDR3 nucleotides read TGTGCCAGCAGCGAGAATGGCTACACCTTC.

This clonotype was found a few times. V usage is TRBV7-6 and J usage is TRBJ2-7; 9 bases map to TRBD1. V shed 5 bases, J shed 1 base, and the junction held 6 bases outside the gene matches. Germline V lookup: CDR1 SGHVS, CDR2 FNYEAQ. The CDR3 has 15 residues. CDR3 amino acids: CASSTGTGYSYEQYF. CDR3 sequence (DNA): TGTGCCAGCAGCACCGGGACAGGGTATTCCTACGAGCAGTACTTC.

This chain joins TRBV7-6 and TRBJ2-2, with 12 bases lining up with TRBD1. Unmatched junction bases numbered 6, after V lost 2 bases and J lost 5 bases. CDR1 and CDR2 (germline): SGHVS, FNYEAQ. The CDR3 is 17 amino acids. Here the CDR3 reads CASSLPGTGGQTGELFF. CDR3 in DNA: TGTGCCAGCAGCTTACCCGGGACAGGGGGCCAGACCGGGGAGCTGTTTTTT.

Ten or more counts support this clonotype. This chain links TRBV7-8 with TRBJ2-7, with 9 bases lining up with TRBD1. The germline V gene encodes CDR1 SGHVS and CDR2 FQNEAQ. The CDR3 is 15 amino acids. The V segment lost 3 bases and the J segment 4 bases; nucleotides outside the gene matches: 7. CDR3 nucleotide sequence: TGTGCCAGCAGCTTCACAACAGGGGGCCTTTACGAGCAGTACTTC. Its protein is CASSFTTGGLYEQYF.

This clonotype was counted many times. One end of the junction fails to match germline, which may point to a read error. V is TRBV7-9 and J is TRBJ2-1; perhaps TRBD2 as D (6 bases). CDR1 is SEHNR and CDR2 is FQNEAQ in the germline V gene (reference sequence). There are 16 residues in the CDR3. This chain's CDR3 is CVSSLADSPRMNEQFF. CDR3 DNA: TGTGTCAGCAGCTTAGCGGACTCCCCGAGGATGAATGAGCAGTTCTTC.

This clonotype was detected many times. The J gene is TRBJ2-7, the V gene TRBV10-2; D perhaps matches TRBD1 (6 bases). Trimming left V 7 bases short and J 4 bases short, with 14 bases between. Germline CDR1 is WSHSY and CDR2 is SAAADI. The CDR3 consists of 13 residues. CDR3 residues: CASMSQGLYEQYF. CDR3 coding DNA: TGCGCCAGCATGTCTCAGGGGTTATACGAGCAGTACTTC.

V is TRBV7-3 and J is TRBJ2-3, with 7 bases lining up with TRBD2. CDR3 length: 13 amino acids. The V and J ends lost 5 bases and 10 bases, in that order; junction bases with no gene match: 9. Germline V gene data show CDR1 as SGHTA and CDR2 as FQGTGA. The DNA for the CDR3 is TGTGCCAGCAGCCCTCTCGGGGGGACTGCGCAGTATTTT. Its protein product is CASSPLGGTAQYF.